The source of this TCR beta chain is a study of beta chain features in type 1 diabetes. Overall study context: Regarding age, gender and cell yields, patients proved similar to healthy donors. General study results and limits: A potential influence of HLA type upon TCRB rearrangement remained unresolved herein.

Regarding this clone: The target antigen is unknown.

Expressed TCRB transcripts were sequenced after all isolated RNA was converted to cDNA. This table comes from immunoSEQ multiplex PCR, and its TCRdb copy is limited to in-frame clones, with some not included. The table shows fewer than 250,000 clones, with over 9.5% occurring only once. V gave up 3 bases and J gave up 5 bases, with 16 bases separating them. The CDR3 consists of 14 residues. Germline V gene lookup returns CDR1 SQVTM and CDR2 ANQGSEA. Each of the CD4+ naive, central memory, regulatory and stem cell-like memory populations was sorted via CD45RO/CCR7/CD25/CD127/CD95/CD27. Populations isolated by sorting all had purity greater than 95%.

The specimen was naive CD4+ T cells from blood. The clonotype comes from a woman aged 18-29 years in good health. V and J are TRBV29-1 and TRBJ1-1, with a possible D match to TRBD1 (6 bases). The CDR3 nucleotides read TGCAGCGTTGATATGTTTGGACAGAGGACTGAAGCTTTCTTT. Translating it yields CSVDMFGQRTEAFF.